This TCR beta chain was recorded in a study of shared clonotypes between healthy human individuals (TCRdb year 2020). The study in broad terms: A couple of women and a few men aged 18 to 49 years were included in the cohort. For each donor, three plates each were used for CD4 naive and CD4 memory, two plates were used for CD8 naive, and one plate was used for CD8 memory. To estimate repertoire size and how much clonotype sharing occurs between individuals, the study deeply sequenced the blood TCR repertoires of roughly 5 healthy adults. Libraries were prepared and TCR repertoires were sequenced by different laboratories using diverse techniques, in order to increase sequencing depth and limit assay-specific biases. Per donor, leukapheresis produced somewhere between about 0.8 and 9 billion PBMCs. The investigation overall reported the following: Pairwise subsampling led to the expectation that sequencing depth would affect the degree of clonotype sharing among donors. Compared with non-shared clonotypes, clonotypes shared by all four sorted-subset donors had higher generation probabilities. Sampling was limited to blood, and TCR repertoires in tissue likely differ from TCR repertoires in blood. Rarefaction of sorted-subset datasets indicated incomplete sequencing despite the large sequencing depth. Because the study included only a small number of donors, the genetic and exposure-history diversity represented was limited. When a handful of donors were compared, the shared fraction of clonotypes was about 5% for naive CD4, roughly 3.3% for naive CD8, 2.3% for memory CD4, and around 0.4% for memory CD8. Naive subsets generally had larger estimated clonotype richness than memory subsets.

Using the deep immunoSEQ assay, TCR CDR3 regions were amplified from genomic DNA by multiplex PCR. For each cell subset, the extracted genomic DNA was distributed evenly across all wells of several immunoSEQ 96-well plates, and each plate served as one replicate. For sorted subsets, roughly 0.2 ug genomic DNA, equal to tens of thousands of T cell genomes, was loaded into each replicate PCR. Purified libraries were measured with a Qubit 3.0 fluorometer, size-checked on a Bioanalyzer 2100, and measured again with the KAPA Library Quantification kit. Every immunoSEQ 96-well plate was sequenced on a dedicated single-read 150-cycle Illumina NextSeq 550 flow cell. As for the original processing: The immunoSEQ output contained only junctional sequences without quality scores, so filtering could not match that applied to full-length reads. To assign V/J genes and CDR3, sequences were annotated using PyIR, a Python wrapper for IgBLAST v1.9, with IMGT germline references. Reads were removed for weak V/J assignments (E-value above 1e-6), missing CDR3, stop codons, out-of-frame junctions, or ambiguous translated residues. A V3J clonotype was defined by an identical inferred V gene, J gene, and CDR3 amino acid sequence. Percentage overlap between repertoires was calculated by dividing the number of shared unique clonotypes by the size of the smaller repertoire. Richness of each repertoire was evaluated using RTK rarefaction, the Chao1 estimator, and Recon v2.1 estimates of unobserved clonotypes. Generation probabilities were computed with OLGA for all TCRbeta clonotypes obtained by the gDNA method from a handful of donors. Here the immuneACCESS table is served through TCRdb, limited to in-frame sequences with V and J called. Missing clones are a known gap in these copies; in checked studies unresolved V genes cover under half, and the rest lacks a known reason. D and trimming come from the DNA, and the V and J calls and clone size come from that table. This sample has roughly 2.2 million clones in its table, and over 90% of those were observed once. The biggest ten clones account for roughly 0.36% of the sample.

There are 17 amino acids in the CDR3, from cysteine to phenylalanine inclusive. CDR3 DNA is the only sequence kept; it has 51 bases, read in frame from the first base. Cut back by 2 bases and 1 base, the V and J ends lie 18 bases apart. The CDR1 and CDR2 encoded by the germline V gene are SGHTS and YDEGEE. Donors were healthy HIV-negative adults with no recently reported acute infections or vaccinations. Every donor was a Caucasian adult living in Nashville, Tennessee, USA. CD4+ T cells were enriched through magnetic negative selection, after which naive cells were positively selected on CD45RA and the remaining negative fraction served as the memory subset. Blood was obtained by leukapheresis, after which PBMCs were separated by Ficoll-Histopaque density gradient centrifugation and cryopreserved in liquid nitrogen vapor phase. Analytical flow cytometry was used to check the purity and quantity of every magnetically sorted T cell population. Genomic DNA was isolated from every sorted fraction and measured by UV absorbance on a Nanodrop 2000c.

As concerns this clone: It lacks a known antigen. Base qualities are not at hand, and no much larger clone is one base apart.

Specimen: naive CD4+ T cells from PBMCs. The cell subset or site tag for this specimen amounts to: CD45RA+ positively selected. The sequence joins TRBV5-8 to TRBJ1-1; a weak D assignment points to TRBD1 (6 bases agree). The sequence was obtained from a man aged 18 to 29 in good health. Some clones in this sample may be carry-over from other donors' samples. In nucleotide form, the sequence is TGTGCCAGCAGCTTTTTATTTACGGGACACCCGAACACTGAAGCTTTCTTT. Translated, it reads CASSFLFTGHPNTEAFF.